These T cell receptor beta chains were read from a single sample in a study of blood T cell repertoires in COVID-19. Assay: immunoSEQ multiplex PCR; the TCRdb copy retains only in-frame clones and omits some. The repertoire includes about 58,000 clones, about nine tenths of them detected once, and roughly an eighth sits in the top ten. Input material: peripheral blood. The receptors derive from a woman aged 60-75 years with active COVID-19. Both conserved end residues are part of each CDR3. The D gene is left open where the match is weak. The listing skips clone size in some rows; elsewhere it reads once, few, many or a size class.

V gene	clone size	J gene	D gene	CDR3 DNA	CDR3 protein
TRBV5-1	-	TRBJ1-4	TRBD1	TGCGCCAGCAGCGGCAGGGGGACTAATGAAAAACTGTTTTTT	CASSGRGTNEKLFF
TRBV7-2	once	TRBJ2-7	-	TGTGCCAGCAGCTTACGCGAAACGGGTTACGAGCAGTACTTC	CASSLRETGYEQYF
TRBV4-2	-	TRBJ1-1	TRBD1	TGTGCCAGCAGCCGCCAGGGGGCTGCTGAAGCTTTCTTT	CASSRQGAAEAFF
TRBV12-3/TRBV12-4	-	TRBJ2-3	-	TGTGCCGGCTCGATTGGAGATACGCAGTATTTT	CAGSIGDTQYF
TRBV3-1/TRBV3-2	-	TRBJ2-5	-	TGTGCCAGCAGCCACGCGGGGATCCAAGAGACCCAGTACTTC	CASSHAGIQETQYF
TRBV7-7	-	TRBJ2-5	-	TGTGCTAGCAGCCTAGCGCCCCGGTACAGTCAAGAGACCCAGTACTTC	CASSLAPRYSQETQYF
TRBV30	-	TRBJ2-1	TRBD1	TGTGCCTGTGTCTCGTCTCGGGACAGGGGTCTCAATGAGCAGTTCTTC	CACVSSRDRGLNEQFF
TRBV5-1	few	TRBJ2-7	-	TGCGCCAGCAGCATCAGGGGTAACTACGAGCAGTACTTC	CASSIRGNYEQYF
TRBV2	-	TRBJ1-6	-	TGTGCCAGCAGTGTCTTTAGCTCCTATAATTCACCCCTCCACTTT	CASSVFSSYNSPLHF
TRBV30	-	TRBJ2-3	-	TGTGCCTGGAGTGTCGGGGAGGTGACGCAGTATTTT	CAWSVGEVTQYF
TRBV18	-	TRBJ2-2	-	TGTGCCAGCTCACCGCAGGGGATTTACGGGGAGCTGTTTTTT	CASSPQGIYGELFF
TRBV4-2	once	TRBJ2-1	TRBD2	TGTGCCAGCAGCCAAGATAAGGGCTGGAGACTAGCGGGAGGGGAGCAGTTCTTC	CASSQDKGWRLAGGEQFF
TRBV19	-	TRBJ2-5	-	TGTGCCAGTAGCACAGGGTCCCAAGAGACCCAGTACTTC	CASSTGSQETQYF
TRBV24-1	-	TRBJ1-4	TRBD1	TGTGCCACCAGTGATTTGCCCGGGACAGGGAAAGAAAAACTGTTTTTT	CATSDLPGTGKEKLFF
TRBV4-3	-	TRBJ2-2	TRBD2	TGCGCCAGCAGCTCGGGACTAGCGGGGGGGAACACCGGGGAGCTGTTTTTT	CASSSGLAGGNTGELFF
TRBV29-1	-	TRBJ2-1	TRBD1	TGCAGCGTTAGGGGACAGGGGATTAATGAGCAGTTCTTC	CSVRGQGINEQFF
TRBV7-9	-	TRBJ1-6	-	TGTGCCAGCAGCTTACAGGGGAATAATAATTCACCCCTCCACTTT	CASSLQGNNNSPLHF
TRBV4-1	-	TRBJ1-2	TRBD1	TGCGCCAGCAGCCAAGAGGGACAGAATCTCTATGGCTACACCTTC	CASSQEGQNLYGYTF
TRBV10-3	-	TRBJ2-3	TRBD1	TGTGCCATCAGTGGACAGGGGACCGGTTCCCACACAGATACGCAGTATTTT	CAISGQGTGSHTDTQYF
TRBV6-6	-	TRBJ1-1	TRBD1	TGTGCCAGCAGTCTCGGACAGGGTGAAGCTTTCTTT	CASSLGQGEAFF
TRBV2	-	TRBJ1-2	-	TGTGCCAGCACCCTAGAGGGGGGGCCCAGTGGCTACACCTTC	CASTLEGGPSGYTF
TRBV30	-	TRBJ2-3	-	TGTGCCTGGAGCGGGGGGCCAAGTACGCAGTATTTT	CAWSGGPSTQYF
TRBV2	few	TRBJ1-6	-	TGTGCCAGCAGTGAATGGGGGGAGATTGGTGATCCCCTCCACTTT	CASSEWGEIGDPLHF
TRBV5-4	-	TRBJ1-2	-	TGTGCCAGCAGTTTGGGGGCGCAATATGGCTACACCTTC	CASSLGAQYGYTF
TRBV12-3/TRBV12-4	-	TRBJ1-1	-	TGTGCCAGCAGTTTTCCAGGGGCTGAAGCTTTCTTT	CASSFPGAEAFF
TRBV5-1	-	TRBJ1-3	TRBD1	TGCGCCAGCAGCTTTACAGGGGCCGGAGTCTCTGGAAACACCATATATTTT	CASSFTGAGVSGNTIYF
TRBV19	-	TRBJ2-2	-	TGTGCCAGCGGGTTGTTTTTGGGCACCGGGGAGCTGTTTTTT	CASGLFLGTGELFF
TRBV6-2/TRBV6-3	-	TRBJ2-1	TRBD2	TGTGCCAGCAGTTTAGGACTAGCGGGGGCCCTCTACAATGAGCAGTTCTTC	CASSLGLAGALYNEQFF
TRBV9	-	TRBJ1-1	TRBD1	TGTGCCAGTACCCAGGGGACAGGGGGCAGGAACACTGAAGCTTTCTTT	CASTQGTGGRNTEAFF
TRBV27	-	TRBJ2-3	TRBD2	TGTGCCAGCAGTTTATACGGGGGGGACACAGATACGCAGTATTTT	CASSLYGGDTDTQYF
TRBV5-1	-	TRBJ2-7	-	TGCGCCAGCAGCTTGGGGACAGCCTTCTACGAGCAGTACTTC	CASSLGTAFYEQYF
TRBV6-5	-	TRBJ2-2	TRBD2	TGTGCCAGCAGCTCCGGGACTAGCTCCGGGGAGCTGTTTTTT	CASSSGTSSGELFF
TRBV2	-	TRBJ2-5	-	TGTGCCAGCACCGGGGGACGTCAAGAGACCCAGTACTTC	CASTGGRQETQYF
TRBV7-4	few	TRBJ2-7	TRBD1	TGTGCCAGCAGCTTAAGGACAGGGGGCGTCTACGAGCAGTACTTC	CASSLRTGGVYEQYF
TRBV5-4	-	TRBJ1-2	-	TGTGCCAGCAGCTTGGGACAGACGCATGGCTACACCTTC	CASSLGQTHGYTF
TRBV5-1	-	TRBJ1-2	-	TGCGCCAGCAGCTTGAAAGTAGGCAGGGGCGGTAACTATGGCTACACCTTC	CASSLKVGRGGNYGYTF
TRBV25-1	-	TRBJ2-5	-	TGTGCCAGCAGTCCCGCCGGGGGAGGTGAGACCCAGTACTTC	CASSPAGGGETQYF
TRBV29-1	-	TRBJ1-2	TRBD1	TGCAGCGTTAGTGCCCGGTTGGGGGACAGGGGATCACCCACTAACTATGGCTACACCTTC	CSVSARLGDRGSPTNYGYTF
TRBV6-4	-	TRBJ1-2	-	TGTGCCAGCAGGGGGGGTGCGGGTGGCTACACCTTC	CASRGGAGGYTF
TRBV5-4	few	TRBJ2-7	-	TGTGCCAGCAGCACACTTGGGGAGAGGAACGAGCAGTACTTC	CASSTLGERNEQYF
TRBV5-6	-	TRBJ2-2	TRBD1	TGTGCCAGCAGAGAACAGGGGAACGGGGAGCTGTTTTTT	CASREQGNGELFF
TRBV7-8	-	TRBJ1-1	TRBD1	TGTGCCAGCAGCTTCGGGACAGGGGTGATGAACACTGAAGCTTTCTTT	CASSFGTGVMNTEAFF
TRBV30	-	TRBJ1-1	-	TGTGCCTGGAGTCTAGTACAAGAAGCTTTCTTT	CAWSLVQEAFF
TRBV2	-	TRBJ1-2	-	TGTGCCAGCAGTGTGGACAGTTCGGGCACTAACTATGGCTACACCTTC	CASSVDSSGTNYGYTF
TRBV27	-	TRBJ2-1	-	TGTGCCAGCAGTTTACTGGGCGGGCTCTACAATGAGCAGTTCTTC	CASSLLGGLYNEQFF
TRBV7-2	-	TRBJ2-3	TRBD2	TGTGCCTCCGGATGGGTGCGGGGGGCAACAGATACGCAGTATTTT	CASGWVRGATDTQYF
TRBV2	once	TRBJ1-1	-	TGTGCCAGCCACAGGAACACTGAAGCTTTCTTT	CASHRNTEAFF
TRBV2	-	TRBJ1-1	TRBD1	TGTGCCAGCAGTGGGTCAGGGGGGTTGAACACTGAAGCTTTCTTT	CASSGSGGLNTEAFF
TRBV24-1	-	TRBJ2-7	TRBD1	TGTGCCACCAGTGAACCCGCCCTGGACAGGGGACCCTACGAGCAGTACTTC	CATSEPALDRGPYEQYF
TRBV7-3	-	TRBJ1-2	-	TGTGCCAGCAGCTTAAGTGCAGGGGAAGACTATGGCTACACCTTC	CASSLSAGEDYGYTF
TRBV6-5	-	TRBJ2-1	TRBD1	TGTGCCAGCGGGGACAGGGGTTCCTACAATGAGCAGTTCTTC	CASGDRGSYNEQFF
TRBV3-1/TRBV3-2	-	TRBJ2-2	-	TGTGCCAGCAGCCACCTTAACACCGGGGAGCTGTTTTTT	CASSHLNTGELFF
TRBV2	-	TRBJ1-4	TRBD1	TGTGCCAGCCGGCGACCGGGACAGGGGGCGCGGGAGGAAAAACTGTTTTTT	CASRRPGQGAREEKLFF
TRBV9	-	TRBJ2-1	-	TGTGCCAGCAGCGTAGGGGGGCCTTACAATGAGCAGTTCTTC	CASSVGGPYNEQFF
TRBV4-1	-	TRBJ1-5	TRBD1	TGCGCCAGCAGCCAGCGACAGGGTGGCAATCAGCCCCAGCATTTT	CASSQRQGGNQPQHF
TRBV4-3	-	TRBJ2-5	-	TGCGCCAGCAGCCAAACCGGGACTTGGGACGGGACCCAGTACTTC	CASSQTGTWDGTQYF
TRBV6-5	-	TRBJ1-1	-	TGTGCCAGCAGTCTGACGACAGACCGTGAAGCTTTCTTT	CASSLTTDREAFF
TRBV2	once	TRBJ1-2	-	TGTGCCACTATCCTTAACTATGGCTACACCTTC	CATILNYGYTF
TRBV7-2	once	TRBJ2-7	-	TGTGCCAGCAGTCCCAGGTCCTCCTACGAGCAGTACTTC	CASSPRSSYEQYF